A single sample is the source of the 10 T cell receptor beta chains below, sequenced in a study of cytomegalovirus exposure and HLA in healthy donors. Amplification used 60 Vbeta primers and 13 Jbeta primers. The protocol was immunoSEQ multiplex PCR, while the TCRdb copy is restricted to in-frame clones and leaves out a portion. In the table there are 150,000 to 200,000 clones, 80% of which are singletons. The sequenced sample was PBMCs. The receptors come from a man aged 25 to 40 in good health and CMV-seronegative.

V is TRBV10-1 and J is TRBJ2-2; 9 positions match TRBD1. Germline assignment: CDR1 WNHNN and CDR2 SYGVQD (reference sequence). There are 17 residues in the CDR3. V gave up 5 bases and J gave up 3 bases; unmatched junction bases: 10. CDR3: CASSQPPGQGYTGELFF. In nucleotides, the CDR3 is TGCGCCAGCAGTCAGCCTCCGGGACAGGGTTACACCGGGGAGCTGTTTTTT.

The chain carries TRBV19 and TRBJ2-1; maybe TRBD2 (5 bases). V shed 3 bases and J shed 3 bases, with 9 bases lying between them. The germline V gene has CDR1 LNHDA and CDR2 SQIVND (reference sequence). There are 14 residues in the CDR3. This CDR3 reads CASSMSGDYNEQFF. CDR3 bases: TGTGCCAGTAGTATGTCCGGGGACTACAATGAGCAGTTCTTC.

The genes are TRBV4-3 and TRBJ1-2; 8 nucleotides match TRBD1. V was clipped by 0 bases and J by 5 bases; unmatched bases: 2. The CDR3 spans 14 residues. Germline V gene lookup returns CDR1 LGHNA and CDR2 YSLEER. Here the CDR3 DNA reads TGCGCCAGCAGCCAAGACCACAGGGGGTATGGCTACACCTTC. Amino acid sequence: CASSQDHRGYGYTF.

The chain carries TRBV7-7 and TRBJ1-2; D is unresolved. The germline CDR1 and CDR2 sequences are SSHAT and FNYEAQ (reference sequence). The CDR3 sequence is 11 residues long. In DNA form, the CDR3 reads TGTGCTAGCGCCCTTTCCCCCGGGTACACCTTC. It is translated as CASALSPGYTF. Supplemented by reference TRBV7-7 and TRBJ1-2, the full variable domain reads GAGVSQSPRYKVTKRGQDVTLRCDPISSHATLYWYQQALGQGPEFLTYFNYEAQPDKSGLPSDRFSAERPEGSISTLTIQRTEQRDSAMYRCASALSPGYTFGSGTRLTVV.

This clone was observed a handful of times. V usage is TRBV21-1 and J usage is TRBJ2-7; the tabulated D call, TRBD2, remains unverified against the DNA. TRBV21-1 is classified as a pseudogene. This CDR3 has 17 residues. CDR3 in amino acids: CASSGARGGDRSYEQYF. In DNA form, the CDR3 reads TGTGCCAGCAGCGGGGCCCGGGGGGGGGATCGATCCTACGAGCAGTACTTC.

This clone was counted once. The chain's CDR3 is CASSHGTTNTGELFF. DNA of the CDR3: TGTGCCAGCAGCCACGGGACAACGAACACCGGGGAGCTGTTTTTT. The genes are TRBV7-3 and TRBJ2-2; D perhaps matches TRBD1 (6 bases). Trimming removed 5 bases from V and 0 bases from J, with 10 bases in between. This CDR3 has 15 amino acids. Germline values: CDR1 SGHTA, CDR2 FQGTGA.

The CDR3 bases are TGTGCCTGCAATACGGAGTTAGCTAACTATGGCTACACCTTC. Translation gives CACNTELANYGYTF. This chain uses TRBV30 with TRBJ1-2, with D uncertain. Germline V gives CDR1 GTSNPN, CDR2 SVGIG (reference sequence). The CDR3 covers 14 residues. The ends were cut back, 6 bases at V and 0 bases at J, with 14 bases in the middle.

J is TRBJ2-7 and V is TRBV6-5; tentative D call: TRBD1 (5 bases). Germline lookup yields CDR1 MNHEY and CDR2 SVGAGI. The CDR3 is made up of 15 amino acids. Trimming removed 2 bases from V and 3 bases from J, with 14 bases in between. For the CDR3, the DNA is TGTGCCAGCAGTTACGTAACAGGCTTACACTACGAGCAGTACTTC. Its protein product is CASSYVTGLHYEQYF.

The sample holds a few counts of this clone. The chain employs TRBV7-8 and TRBJ1-6; 9 bases map to TRBD1. Germline CDR1 and CDR2: SGHVS and FQNEAQ. V shed 1 base and J 7 bases; nucleotides not matched to a gene: 8. The CDR3 loop spans 17 amino acids. CDR3 region: CASSLGGGTGNNSPLHF. The CDR3 DNA follows: TGTGCCAGCAGCTTAGGGGGGGGGACAGGGAACAATTCACCCCTCCACTTT.

The rearrangement joins TRBV6-5 to TRBJ1-1, with D possibly matching TRBD1 (5 bases). This CDR3 is built from 15 residues. CDR1 and CDR2 (germline): MNHEY, SVGAGI. The V end was cut by 6 bases, the J end by 0 bases, with 14 bases between. CDR3 nucleotides: TGTGCCAGCAGGGGCCAGGGCTCAATGAACACTGAAGCTTTCTTT. It yields the protein CASRGQGSMNTEAFF.